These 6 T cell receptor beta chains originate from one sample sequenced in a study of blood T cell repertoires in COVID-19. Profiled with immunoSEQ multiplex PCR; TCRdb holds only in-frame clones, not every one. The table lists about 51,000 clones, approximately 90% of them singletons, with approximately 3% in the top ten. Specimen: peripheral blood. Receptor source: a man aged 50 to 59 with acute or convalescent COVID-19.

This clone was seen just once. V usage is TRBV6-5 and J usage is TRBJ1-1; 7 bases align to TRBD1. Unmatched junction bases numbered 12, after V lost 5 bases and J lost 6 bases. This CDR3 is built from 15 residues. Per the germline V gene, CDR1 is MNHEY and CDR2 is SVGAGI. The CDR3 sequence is CASSNDRARNAEAFF. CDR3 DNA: TGTGCCAGCAGTAACGACAGGGCCCGAAACGCTGAAGCTTTCTTT.

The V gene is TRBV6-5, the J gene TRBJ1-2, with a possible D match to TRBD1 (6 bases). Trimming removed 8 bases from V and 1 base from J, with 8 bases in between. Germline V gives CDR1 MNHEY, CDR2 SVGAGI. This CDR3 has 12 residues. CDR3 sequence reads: CASGQSNYGYTF. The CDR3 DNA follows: TGTGCCAGCGGACAGAGTAACTATGGCTACACCTTC.

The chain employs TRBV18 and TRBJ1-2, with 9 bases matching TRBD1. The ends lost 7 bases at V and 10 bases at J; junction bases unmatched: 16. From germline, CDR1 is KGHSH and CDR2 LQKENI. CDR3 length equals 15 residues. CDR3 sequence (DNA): TGTGCCAGCTGGAGAGGAGACCGGGACAGGGTTTCCTACACCTTC. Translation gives CASWRGDRDRVSYTF. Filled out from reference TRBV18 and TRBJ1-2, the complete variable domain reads NAGVMQNPRHLVRRRGQEARLRCSPMKGHSHVYWYRQLPEEGLKFMVYLQKENIIDESGMPKERFSAEFPKEGPSILRIQQVVRGDSAAYFCASWRGDRDRVSYTFGSGTRLTVV.

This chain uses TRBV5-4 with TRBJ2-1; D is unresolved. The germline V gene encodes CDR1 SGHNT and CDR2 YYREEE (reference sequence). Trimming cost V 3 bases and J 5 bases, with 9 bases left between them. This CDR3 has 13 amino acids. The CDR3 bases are TGTGCCAGCAGCTCCCTCGGTGACAATGAGCAGTTCTTC. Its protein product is CASSSLGDNEQFF. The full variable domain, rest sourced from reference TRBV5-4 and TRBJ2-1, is ETGVTQSPTHLIKTRGQQVTLRCSSQSGHNTVSWYQQALGQGPQFIFQYYREEENGRGNFPPRFSGLQFPNYSSELNVNALELDDSALYLCASSSLGDNEQFFGPGTRLTVL.

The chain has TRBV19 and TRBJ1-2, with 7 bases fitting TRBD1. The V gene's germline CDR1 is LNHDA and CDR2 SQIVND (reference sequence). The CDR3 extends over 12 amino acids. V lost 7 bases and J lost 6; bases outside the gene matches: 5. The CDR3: CASNEGADGYTF. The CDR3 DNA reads TGTGCCAGTAACGAGGGGGCGGATGGCTACACCTTC.

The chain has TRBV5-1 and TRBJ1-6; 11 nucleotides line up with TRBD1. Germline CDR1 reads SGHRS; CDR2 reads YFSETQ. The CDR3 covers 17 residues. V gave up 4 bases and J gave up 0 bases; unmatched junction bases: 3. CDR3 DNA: TGCGCCAGCAGCCCAGGACAGGGGGCCTCCTATAATTCACCCCTCCACTTT. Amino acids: CASSPGQGASYNSPLHF.